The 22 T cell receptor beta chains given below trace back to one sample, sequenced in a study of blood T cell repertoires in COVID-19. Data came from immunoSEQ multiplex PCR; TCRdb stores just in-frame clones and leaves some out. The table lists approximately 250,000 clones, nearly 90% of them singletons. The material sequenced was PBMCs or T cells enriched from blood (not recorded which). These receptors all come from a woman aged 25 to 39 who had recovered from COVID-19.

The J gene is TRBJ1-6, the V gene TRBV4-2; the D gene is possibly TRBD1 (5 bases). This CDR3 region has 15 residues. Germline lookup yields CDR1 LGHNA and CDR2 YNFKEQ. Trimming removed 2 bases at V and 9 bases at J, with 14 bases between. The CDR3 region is CASSQLIGGSSPLHF. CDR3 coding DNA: TGTGCCAGCAGCCAACTCATTGGGGGGAGTTCACCCCTCCACTTT.

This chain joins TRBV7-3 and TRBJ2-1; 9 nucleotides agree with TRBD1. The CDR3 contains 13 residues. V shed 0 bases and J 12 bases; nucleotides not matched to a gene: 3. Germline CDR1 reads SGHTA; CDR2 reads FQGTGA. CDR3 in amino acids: CASSLTGGQGQFF. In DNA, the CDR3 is TGTGCCAGCAGCTTAACAGGGGGACAGGGGCAGTTCTTC.

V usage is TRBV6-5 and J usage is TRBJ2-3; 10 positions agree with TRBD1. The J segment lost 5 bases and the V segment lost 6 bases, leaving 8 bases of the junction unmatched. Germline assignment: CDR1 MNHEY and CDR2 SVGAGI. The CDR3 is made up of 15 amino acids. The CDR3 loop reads CASRWGQGPGDTQYF. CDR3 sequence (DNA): TGTGCCAGCAGATGGGGACAGGGGCCGGGAGATACGCAGTATTTT.

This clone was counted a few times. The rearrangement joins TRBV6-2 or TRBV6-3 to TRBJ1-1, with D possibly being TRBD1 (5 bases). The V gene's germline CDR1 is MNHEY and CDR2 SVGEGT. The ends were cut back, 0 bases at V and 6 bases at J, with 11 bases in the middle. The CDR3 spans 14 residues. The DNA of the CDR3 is TGTGCCAGCAGTTACTCAGGGGTTTCCCCTGAAGCTTTCTTT. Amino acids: CASSYSGVSPEAFF.

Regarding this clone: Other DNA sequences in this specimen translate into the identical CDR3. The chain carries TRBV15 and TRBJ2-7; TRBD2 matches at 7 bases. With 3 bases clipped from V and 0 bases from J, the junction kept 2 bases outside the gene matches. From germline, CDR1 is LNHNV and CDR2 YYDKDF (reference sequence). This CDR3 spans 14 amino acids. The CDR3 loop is CATSRSGVSYEQYF. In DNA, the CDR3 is TGTGCCACCAGCAGGAGCGGGGTCTCCTACGAGCAGTACTTC.

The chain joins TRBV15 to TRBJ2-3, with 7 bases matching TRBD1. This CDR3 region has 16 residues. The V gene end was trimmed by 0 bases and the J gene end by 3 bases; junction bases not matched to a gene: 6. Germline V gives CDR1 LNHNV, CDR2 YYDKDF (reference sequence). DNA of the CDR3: TGTGCCACCAGCAGAGATCTGGCGACAGGGACAGATACGCAGTATTTT. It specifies CATSRDLATGTDTQYF.

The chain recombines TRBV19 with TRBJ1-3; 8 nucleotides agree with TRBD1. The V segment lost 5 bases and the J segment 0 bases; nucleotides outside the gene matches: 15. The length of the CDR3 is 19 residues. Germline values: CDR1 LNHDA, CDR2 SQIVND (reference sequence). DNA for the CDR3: TGTGCCAGTAGTGAGGCATTGGACAGGGAACACCTCTCTGGAAACACCATATATTTT. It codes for CASSEALDREHLSGNTIYF.

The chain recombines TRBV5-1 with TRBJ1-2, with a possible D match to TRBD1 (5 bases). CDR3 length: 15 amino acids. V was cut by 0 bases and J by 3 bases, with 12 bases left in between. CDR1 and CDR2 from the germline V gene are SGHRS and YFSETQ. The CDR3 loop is CASSLESGHYYGYTF. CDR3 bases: TGCGCCAGCAGCTTGGAGTCCGGACACTACTATGGCTACACCTTC.

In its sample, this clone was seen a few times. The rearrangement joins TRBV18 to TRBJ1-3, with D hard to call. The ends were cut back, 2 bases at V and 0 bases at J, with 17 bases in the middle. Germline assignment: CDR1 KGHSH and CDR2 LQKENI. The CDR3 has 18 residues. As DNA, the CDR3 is TGTGCCAGCTCACCATCGGTTGGTCACAGCAGCTCTGGAAACACCATATATTTT. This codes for CASSPSVGHSSSGNTIYF.

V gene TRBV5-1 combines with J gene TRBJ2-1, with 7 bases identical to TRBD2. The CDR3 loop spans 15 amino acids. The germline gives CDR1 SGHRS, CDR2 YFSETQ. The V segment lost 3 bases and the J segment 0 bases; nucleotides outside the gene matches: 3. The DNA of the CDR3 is TGCGCCAGCAGCTCCGGACTAGTCTCCTACAATGAGCAGTTCTTC. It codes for CASSSGLVSYNEQFF.

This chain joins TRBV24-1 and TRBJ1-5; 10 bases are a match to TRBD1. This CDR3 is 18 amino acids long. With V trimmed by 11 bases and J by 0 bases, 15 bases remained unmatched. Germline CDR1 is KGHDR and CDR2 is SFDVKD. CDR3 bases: TGTGCCAATCCCGGGACAGGGGTCGATCGGTATAGCAATCAGCCCCAGCATTTT. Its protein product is CANPGTGVDRYSNQPQHF.

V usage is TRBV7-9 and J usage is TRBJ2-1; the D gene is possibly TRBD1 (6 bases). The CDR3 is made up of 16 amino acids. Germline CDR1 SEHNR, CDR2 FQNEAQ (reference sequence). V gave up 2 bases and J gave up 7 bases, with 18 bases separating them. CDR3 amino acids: CASSLRERGFRNEQFF. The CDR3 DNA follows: TGTGCCAGCAGCTTACGTGAGAGGGGGTTTCGGAATGAGCAGTTCTTC. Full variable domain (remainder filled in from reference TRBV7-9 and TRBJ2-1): DTGVSQNPRHKITKRGQNVTFRCDPISEHNRLYWYRQTLGQGPEFLTYFQNEAQLEKSRLLSDRFSAERPKGSFSTLEIQRTEQGDSAMYLCASSLRERGFRNEQFFGPGTRLTVL.

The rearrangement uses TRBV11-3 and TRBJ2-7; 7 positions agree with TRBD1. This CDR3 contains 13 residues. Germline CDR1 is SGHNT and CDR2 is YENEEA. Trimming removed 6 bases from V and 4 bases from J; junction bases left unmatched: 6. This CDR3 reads CASRRTGVYEQYF. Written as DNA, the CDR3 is TGTGCCAGCAGGAGAACAGGGGTTTACGAGCAGTACTTC.

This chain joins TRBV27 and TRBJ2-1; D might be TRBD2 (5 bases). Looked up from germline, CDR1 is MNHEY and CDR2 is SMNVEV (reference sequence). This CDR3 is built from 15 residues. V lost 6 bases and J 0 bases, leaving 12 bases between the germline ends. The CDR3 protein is CASRGPGNSYNEQFF. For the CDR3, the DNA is TGTGCCAGCAGGGGTCCGGGAAACTCCTACAATGAGCAGTTCTTC.

This CDR3 reads CASSILGHRYSYNEQFF. The CDR3 DNA reads TGTGCCAGTAGTATCCTGGGCCACCGATACTCCTACAATGAGCAGTTCTTC. This chain uses TRBV19 with TRBJ2-1; D unclear. V lost 3 bases, J lost 0 bases, and 15 bases lay in between. The CDR3 is made up of 17 amino acids. Looked up from germline, CDR1 is LNHDA and CDR2 is SQIVND (reference sequence).

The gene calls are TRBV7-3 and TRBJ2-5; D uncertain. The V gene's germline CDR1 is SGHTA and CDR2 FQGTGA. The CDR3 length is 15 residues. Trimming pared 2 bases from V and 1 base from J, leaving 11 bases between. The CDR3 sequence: CASSLGQAPQETQYF. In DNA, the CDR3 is TGTGCCAGCAGCTTAGGGCAGGCCCCCCAAGAGACCCAGTACTTC.

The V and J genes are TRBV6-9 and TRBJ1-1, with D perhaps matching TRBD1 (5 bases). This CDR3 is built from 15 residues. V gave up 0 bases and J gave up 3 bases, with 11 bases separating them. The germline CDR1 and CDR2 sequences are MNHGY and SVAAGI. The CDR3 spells CASSYSRRDYTEAFF. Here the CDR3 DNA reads TGTGCCAGCAGTTATTCGCGCAGGGATTACACTGAAGCTTTCTTT.

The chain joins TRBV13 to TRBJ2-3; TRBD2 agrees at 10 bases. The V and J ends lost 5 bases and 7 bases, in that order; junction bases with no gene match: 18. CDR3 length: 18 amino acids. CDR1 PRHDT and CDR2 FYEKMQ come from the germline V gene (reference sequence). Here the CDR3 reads CASSPRPAKREGTYTQYF. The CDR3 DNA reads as TGTGCCAGCAGCCCAAGACCGGCAAAGCGGGAGGGCACTTATACGCAGTATTTT.

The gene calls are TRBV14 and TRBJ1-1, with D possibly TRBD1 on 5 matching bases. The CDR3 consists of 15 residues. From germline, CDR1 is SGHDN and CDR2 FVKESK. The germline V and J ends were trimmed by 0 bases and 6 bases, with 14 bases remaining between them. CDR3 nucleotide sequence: TGTGCCAGCAGCCAAGATGTGGGGTGGGGGGCTGAAGCTTTCTTT. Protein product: CASSQDVGWGAEAFF. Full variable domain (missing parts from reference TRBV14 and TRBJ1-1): EAGVTQFPSHSVIEKGQTVTLRCDPISGHDNLYWYRRVMGKEIKFLLHFVKESKQDESGMPNNRFLAERTGGTYSTLKVQPAELEDSGVYFCASSQDVGWGAEAFFGQGTRLTVV.

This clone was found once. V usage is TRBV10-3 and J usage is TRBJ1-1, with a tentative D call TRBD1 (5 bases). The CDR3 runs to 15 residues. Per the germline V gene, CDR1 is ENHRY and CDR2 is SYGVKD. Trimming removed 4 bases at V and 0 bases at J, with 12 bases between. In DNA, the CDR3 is TGTGCCATCAGTGGTTCAGGGCGCATGAACACTGAAGCTTTCTTT. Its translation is CAISGSGRMNTEAFF.

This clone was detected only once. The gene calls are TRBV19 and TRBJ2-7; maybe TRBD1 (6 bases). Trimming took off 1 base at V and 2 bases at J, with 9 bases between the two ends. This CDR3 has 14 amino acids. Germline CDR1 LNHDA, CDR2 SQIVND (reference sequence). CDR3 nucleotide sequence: TGTGCCAGTAGTATAGCAGGGGCCACCTACGAGCAGTACTTC. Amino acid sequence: CASSIAGATYEQYF.

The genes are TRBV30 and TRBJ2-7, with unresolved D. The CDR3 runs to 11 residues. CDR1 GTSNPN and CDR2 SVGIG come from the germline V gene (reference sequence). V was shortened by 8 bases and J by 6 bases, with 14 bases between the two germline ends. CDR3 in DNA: TGTGCCCTATCGGGTAGCCGCGAGCAGTACTTC. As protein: CALSGSREQYF.